This T cell receptor (beta chain) was found in a study of control samples from healthy donors and cancer patients. Trimming took off 8 bases at V and 2 bases at J, with 12 bases between the two ends. Germline CDR1 reads LNHDA; CDR2 reads SQIVND (reference sequence). This CDR3 spans 13 amino acids. Profiled with immunoSEQ multiplex PCR; TCRdb holds only in-frame clones, not every one. The sample lists about 30,000 clones, roughly 85% occurring once. The sequenced sample consisted of PBMCs. The receptor was derived from a woman between 55 and 75 years old with head and neck cancer. The rearrangement links TRBV19 to TRBJ1-2; D remains ambiguous. The CDR3 nucleotides read TGTGCCAGTTCCCTTGACGGAAACTATGGCTACACCTTC. It translates to CASSLDGNYGYTF.